This T cell receptor (beta chain) originates from a study of blood T cell repertoires in COVID-19. Study-level background: The samples span acute and convalescent COVID-19 from the United States, Italy and Spain.

This CDR3 is built from 13 residues. V was pared by 9 bases and J by 5 bases, with 14 bases between. The germline gives CDR1 KGHSH, CDR2 LQKENI. TCRdb's copy holds only in-frame clones and misses some; the assay was immunoSEQ multiplex PCR. The sample carries some 80,000 clones, 75% to 85% recorded once. The genes are TRBV18 and TRBJ2-1, with a tentative D call TRBD2 (6 bases). The specimen sequenced was peripheral blood. This sequence originates from a man aged 60-69 years with COVID-19, enrolled during active disease. The CDR3 is CASSPWGDNEQFF. The CDR3 nucleotides read TGTGCCAGTTCCCCTTGGGGGGACAATGAGCAGTTCTTC.